These T cell receptor beta chains were read from a single sample in a study of T-cell memory formation after mild COVID-19. One entry per CDR3 protein, called by TCRdb with MiXCR from the 5' RACE reads. The table includes some 180,000 distinct CDR3 sequences, approximately 17% detected once. The specimen sequenced was PBMCs or a T cell subset sorted from them (not recorded which). Receptor source: a man between 18 and 29 years old who had mild COVID-19 (a few samples of this study predate the infection). Cell type and time point are not known. CDR3s include the opening cysteine and the closing phenylalanine or tryptophan. D genes are given only for firm matches. Some rows have no size entry. The others give once, few or many, or a class for an expanded clone.

clone_size,v_call,j_call,d_call,cdr3_aa,cdr3_nt
NA,TRBV14,TRBJ2-1,NA,CASSQDRGASSYNEQFF,TGTGCCAGCAGCCAAGATCGGGGAGCTAGCTCCTACAATGAGCAGTTCTTC
few,TRBV18,TRBJ1-5,NA,CASSPSSDSNQPQHF,TGTGCCAGCTCACCCTCGTCGGACAGCAATCAGCCCCAGCATTTT
NA,TRBV6-2/TRBV6-3,TRBJ2-3,TRBD2,CASSYPGLAGNTQYF,TGTGCCAGCAGTTACCCAGGACTAGCGGGAAATACGCAGTATTTT
few,TRBV4-3,TRBJ1-2,NA,CASSQGGGVGRINYGYTF,TGCGCCAGCAGCCAAGGAGGGGGGGTAGGCAGAATAAACTATGGCTACACCTTC
NA,TRBV5-1,TRBJ1-2,NA,CASSLAPGAHYGYTF,TGCGCCAGCAGCTTGGCGCCAGGGGCACACTATGGCTACACCTTC
NA,TRBV10-3,TRBJ1-5,NA,CAIRGTDQPQHF,TGTGCCATCCGGGGGACGGATCAGCCCCAGCATTTT
once,TRBV10-3,TRBJ2-1,NA,CAISGGGNSYNEQFF,TGTGCCATCAGTGGGGGCGGGAACTCCTACAATGAGCAGTTCTTC
few,TRBV7-2,TRBJ1-5,TRBD1,CASSSEQGNQPQHF,TGTGCCAGCAGCTCAGAACAGGGGAATCAGCCCCAGCATTTT
NA,TRBV7-6,TRBJ2-3,TRBD1,CASSLEGQAYFTDTQYF,TGTGCCAGCAGCTTAGAGGGACAGGCTTATTTCACAGATACGCAGTATTTT
NA,TRBV6-2/TRBV6-3,TRBJ2-1,TRBD1,CASSSRDRYDNEQFF,TGTGCCAGCAGTTCTCGGGACAGATATGACAATGAGCAGTTCTTC
many,TRBV7-9,TRBJ2-2,TRBD1,CASSYDRDTGELFF,TGTGCCAGCAGTTACGACAGGGACACCGGGGAGCTGTTTTTT
NA,TRBV20-1,TRBJ2-3,NA,CSPRYSPSTDTQYF,TGCAGTCCCCGGTACTCACCTAGCACAGATACGCAGTATTTT
few,TRBV12-3/TRBV12-4,TRBJ1-1,NA,CASSLSSEGMTEAFF,TGTGCCAGCAGTTTGAGTTCAGAGGGGATGACTGAAGCTTTCTTT
NA,TRBV7-2,TRBJ1-1,NA,CASSTRQDREAFF,TGTGCCAGCAGCACCCGACAGGACCGTGAAGCTTTCTTT
few,TRBV18,TRBJ2-1,TRBD2,CASSPFRGDNEQFF,TGTGCCAGCTCACCTTTTCGGGGGGACAATGAGCAGTTCTTC
many,TRBV7-2,TRBJ2-1,TRBD2,CASRLGTSGGAHNEQFF,TGTGCCAGCAGGCTTGGTACTAGCGGGGGGGCCCACAATGAGCAGTTCTTC
NA,TRBV7-2,TRBJ2-3,TRBD2,CASSLAPLAGGLSTDTQYF,TGTGCCAGCAGCTTAGCGCCTCTAGCGGGGGGCCTAAGCACAGATACGCAGTATTTT
few,TRBV4-3,TRBJ2-2,NA,CASSPGWGGYLTITGELFF,TGCGCCAGCAGCCCCGGTTGGGGGGGCTACCTCACAATCACCGGGGAGCTGTTTTTT
NA,TRBV6-6,TRBJ2-1,NA,CASSPNYNEQFF,TGTGCCAGCTCCCCAAATTACAATGAGCAGTTCTTC
NA,TRBV12-3/TRBV12-4,TRBJ1-4,TRBD1,CASGGGPTNEKLFF,TGTGCCAGCGGAGGGGGCCCAACTAATGAAAAACTGTTTTTT
few,TRBV6-5,TRBJ1-4,NA,CASSSGGEKLFF,TGTGCCAGCAGTTCGGGCGGCGAAAAACTGTTTTTT
NA,TRBV7-2,TRBJ1-2,NA,CASSSARRGLYGYTF,TGTGCCAGCAGCTCCGCAAGGCGGGGACTCTATGGCTACACCTTC
NA,TRBV5-1,TRBJ1-5,NA,CASSLGPINQPQHF,TGCGCCAGCAGCTTGGGGCCTATAAATCAGCCCCAGCATTTT
NA,TRBV7-2,TRBJ1-2,NA,CASSFGPETYGYTF,TGTGCCAGCAGCTTCGGCCCGGAGACCTATGGCTACACCTTC
many,TRBV4-1,TRBJ2-1,TRBD2,CASSQEELAGYNEQFF,TGCGCCAGCAGCCAAGAGGAACTAGCGGGGTACAATGAGCAGTTCTTC
few,TRBV4-3,TRBJ2-5,NA,CASDLTVPWETQYF,TGCGCCAGCGATCTAACGGTCCCCTGGGAGACCCAGTACTTC
few,TRBV20-1,TRBJ1-2,TRBD1,CSASTGDYGYTF,TGCAGTGCTAGCACAGGGGACTATGGCTACACCTTC
NA,TRBV6-6,TRBJ1-3,TRBD1,CASSSGQAGNTIYF,TGTGCCAGCAGTTCCGGACAGGCAGGAAACACCATATATTTT
many,TRBV7-9,TRBJ2-7,TRBD2,CASSLGGGRASYEQYF,TGTGCCAGCAGCTTAGGGGGAGGGAGAGCCTCCTACGAGCAGTACTTC
NA,TRBV27,TRBJ2-1,NA,CASSLLGVNEQFF,TGTGCCAGCAGTTTGTTGGGGGTCAATGAGCAGTTCTTC
few,TRBV7-2,TRBJ1-5,NA,CASSFGQSNQPQHF,TGTGCCAGCAGCTTCGGACAGTCTAATCAGCCCCAGCATTTT
few,TRBV6-6,TRBJ1-6,NA,CASSLGTGSTSPLHF,TGTGCCAGCAGTTTAGGGACGGGCAGCACTTCACCCCTCCACTTT
NA,TRBV10-3,TRBJ1-2,NA,CAIHREGDYGYTF,TGTGCCATTCACAGGGAAGGGGACTATGGCTACACCTTC
many,TRBV5-1,TRBJ2-1,NA,CASSLVQGGWEQFF,TGCGCCAGCAGCTTGGTCCAGGGTGGTTGGGAGCAGTTCTTC
NA,TRBV29-1,TRBJ2-3,TRBD2,CSVGSGGPQYF,TGCAGCGTTGGTAGCGGGGGCCCGCAGTATTTT
few,TRBV11-2,TRBJ2-1,TRBD2,CASSPAKGLAGGREQFF,TGTGCCAGCAGCCCCGCGAAGGGGTTAGCGGGGGGCCGGGAGCAGTTCTTC
NA,TRBV3-1,TRBJ2-4,TRBD2,CASSQKSGGYIQYF,TGTGCCAGCAGCCAGAAGAGCGGGGGATACATTCAGTACTTC
NA,TRBV27,TRBJ2-3,TRBD2,CASRRLAGMDTQYF,TGTGCCAGCAGGCGACTAGCGGGGATGGATACGCAGTATTTT
few,TRBV5-8,TRBJ2-7,NA,CASSLGPGVSYEQYF,TGTGCCAGCAGCTTGGGACCGGGAGTATCCTACGAGCAGTACTTC
few,TRBV7-6,TRBJ2-3,TRBD1,CASSSPGQGRGTQYF,TGTGCCAGCAGCTCTCCGGGACAGGGGCGCGGTACGCAGTATTTT
few,TRBV19,TRBJ1-1,NA,CASTRRIQQMNTEAFF,TGTGCCAGTACCCGTCGAATACAACAGATGAACACTGAAGCTTTCTTT
NA,TRBV7-2,TRBJ2-1,TRBD1,CASSYPRQGEQFF,TGTGCCAGCAGCTACCCTCGACAGGGTGAGCAGTTCTTC
few,TRBV12-3/TRBV12-4,TRBJ1-4,NA,CASSLVSRHLTNEKLFF,TGTGCCAGCAGTTTAGTTTCTCGGCACTTAACTAATGAAAAACTGTTTTTT
few,TRBV28,TRBJ1-2,TRBD1,CATSTPGQVYGYTF,TGTGCCACTTCAACCCCAGGACAGGTCTATGGCTACACCTTC
NA,TRBV20-1,TRBJ1-2,TRBD1,CSATKGQGDYGYTF,TGCAGTGCTACTAAGGGACAGGGGGACTATGGCTACACCTTC
NA,TRBV6-5,TRBJ1-2,TRBD1,CASSYSPQGTYGYTF,TGTGCCAGCAGTTACTCGCCACAGGGGACCTATGGCTACACCTTC
NA,TRBV13,TRBJ2-6,NA,CASSLQQGAGANVLTF,TGTGCCAGCAGCTTACAGCAGGGCGCGGGGGCCAACGTCCTGACTTTC
NA,TRBV6-1,TRBJ1-4,NA,CASSGTGSEKLFF,TGTGCCAGCAGTGGAACGGGGAGCGAAAAACTGTTTTTT
many,TRBV20-1,TRBJ1-1,TRBD1,CSASGQAGTEAFF,TGCAGTGCTTCGGGACAGGCCGGCACTGAAGCTTTCTTT
few,TRBV20-1,TRBJ2-7,NA,CSAWNRGGSYEQYF,TGCAGTGCTTGGAACAGGGGGGGCTCCTACGAGCAGTACTTC
few,TRBV5-1,TRBJ2-7,TRBD1,CASRGQVGYEQYF,TGCGCCAGCAGAGGACAGGTGGGATACGAGCAGTACTTC
NA,TRBV6-2/TRBV6-3,TRBJ2-5,NA,CASRIMETQYF,TGTGCCAGCAGAATTATGGAGACCCAGTACTTC
NA,TRBV10-2,TRBJ2-3,TRBD2,CASRGLAGVGPDTQYF,TGCGCCAGCAGGGGACTAGCGGGGGTAGGCCCAGATACGCAGTATTTT
NA,TRBV29-1,TRBJ2-1,TRBD2,CSAGLAGGPSEQFF,TGCAGCGCCGGACTAGCGGGGGGTCCAAGTGAGCAGTTCTTC
NA,TRBV30,TRBJ1-1,NA,CAWSPQNTEAFF,TGTGCCTGGAGTCCTCAGAACACTGAAGCTTTCTTT
NA,TRBV10-1,TRBJ2-7,TRBD1,CASSPWGQGSYEQYF,TGCGCCAGCAGCCCTTGGGGACAGGGTTCCTACGAGCAGTACTTC
few,TRBV6-2/TRBV6-3,TRBJ2-3,TRBD1,CASSYGTGNRDTQYF,TGTGCCAGCAGTTATGGGACAGGGAATAGAGATACGCAGTATTTT
NA,TRBV12-3/TRBV12-4,TRBJ1-2,NA,CASSFKWFDYGYTF,TGTGCCAGCAGCTTTAAATGGTTCGACTATGGCTACACCTTC
NA,TRBV4-2,TRBJ1-1,NA,CASSQPAGQAFF,TGTGCCAGCAGCCAACCGGCAGGACAAGCTTTCTTT
NA,TRBV20-1,TRBJ2-2,NA,CSARKDTGELFF,TGCAGTGCTAGAAAGGACACCGGGGAGCTGTTTTTT